A selection of T cell receptor beta chains follows, all from one sample in a study of cytomegalovirus exposure and HLA in healthy donors. Measured with immunoSEQ multiplex PCR; TCRdb has only the in-frame clones, and not every one. This repertoire shows 150,000 to 200,000 clones, around 79% found once; its top ten account for about 1.6%. The sample was PBMCs. The origin of the receptors is a woman aged 45-65 years in good health and CMV-seronegative. Both conserved end residues are part of each CDR3. A D gene is named only where the DNA matches it firmly. Size is omitted from some rows. Given values are once, few, many or a class for expanded clones.

V	size	J	D	DNA	CDR3
TRBV28	.	TRBJ1-1	.	TGTGCCAGCCCCCCGGGGGGAGAGGGCCTCACTGAAGCTTTCTTT	CASPPGGEGLTEAFF
TRBV9	.	TRBJ1-1	.	TGTGCCAGCAGCGAGGGGAATATGAACACTGAAGCTTTCTTT	CASSEGNMNTEAFF
TRBV5-4	.	TRBJ1-4	.	TGTGCCAGCAGCTTGAGAGCATCACTCAGGACAACTAATGAAAAACTGTTTTTT	CASSLRASLRTTNEKLFF
TRBV5-1	.	TRBJ2-3	TRBD2	TGCGCCAGCAGCTTGACCAGCGGGGGCAACACGCAGTATTTT	CASSLTSGGNTQYF
TRBV5-1	.	TRBJ2-7	TRBD2	TGCGCCAGCACCTTCCGGGGGGGCTCCTACGAGCAGTACTTC	CASTFRGGSYEQYF
TRBV6-5	.	TRBJ1-2	TRBD1	TGTGCCAGCAGTTTGAGACAGGGCCTAGATGGCTACACCTTC	CASSLRQGLDGYTF
TRBV4-1	.	TRBJ2-2	.	TGCGCCAGCAGCCAAGATGACAACTTAGACACCGGGGAGCTGTTTTTT	CASSQDDNLDTGELFF
TRBV19	.	TRBJ1-3	TRBD1	TGTGCCAGTAGTACCCCCCGGACAGGCTCTGGAAACACCATATATTTT	CASSTPRTGSGNTIYF
TRBV7-2	.	TRBJ1-1	.	TGTGCCAGCAGCTTAGAGGGGTACGACACTGAAGCTTTCTTT	CASSLEGYDTEAFF
TRBV5-1	.	TRBJ2-7	.	TGCGCCAGCAGCTGGGACAAGGGCTACGAGCAGTACTTC	CASSWDKGYEQYF
TRBV7-2	.	TRBJ1-1	.	TGTGCCAGCAGCTTAGGCCAGCAGGTGACTGAAGCTTTCTTT	CASSLGQQVTEAFF
TRBV5-8	few	TRBJ1-1	.	TGTGCCAGCAGCTTTGATGGGCGATTGAACACTGAAGCTTTCTTT	CASSFDGRLNTEAFF
TRBV7-2	once	TRBJ1-1	.	TGTGCCAGCAGCGCCGGGAGGACAGACACTGAAGCTTTCTTT	CASSAGRTDTEAFF
TRBV6-6	.	TRBJ1-2	TRBD1	TGTGCCATACAGGGGATGGAGAATGGCTACACCTTC	CAIQGMENGYTF
TRBV12-5	once	TRBJ1-2	.	TGTGCTAGTGGTCGAGACAGCAACTATGGCTACACCTTC	CASGRDSNYGYTF
TRBV11-3	.	TRBJ2-3	.	TGTGCCAGCAGCTCCAGGGTCACAGATACGCAGTATTTT	CASSSRVTDTQYF
TRBV4-3	once	TRBJ2-3	TRBD2	TGCGCCAGCAGCCAGTCAGTACTAGCGGGAGAAGATACGCAGTATTTT	CASSQSVLAGEDTQYF
TRBV5-1	few	TRBJ2-3	TRBD2	TGCGCCAGCACTCCGGGACTAGCGTCCTTCCGCACAGATACGCAGTATTTT	CASTPGLASFRTDTQYF
TRBV7-9	few	TRBJ2-1	TRBD2	TGTGCCAGCAGCGCGCGGACTAGCGACTACAATGAGCAGTTCTTC	CASSARTSDYNEQFF
TRBV19	.	TRBJ1-6	.	TGTGCCAGTAGTATCGGTGCGGCTCCAACGTCACCCCTCCACTTT	CASSIGAAPTSPLHF
TRBV12-5	.	TRBJ2-2	TRBD2	TGTGCTAGTGCCCCAATCGGGCTAGCGGGGGGGCACGGGGAGCTGTTTTTT	CASAPIGLAGGHGELFF
TRBV7-2	.	TRBJ1-5	TRBD1	TGTGCCAGCAGCCCCCAAACAGGGGCGGGGCAGCCCCAGCATTTT	CASSPQTGAGQPQHF
TRBV2	.	TRBJ1-2	.	TGTGCCAGCACCGACAGGATAGTCTATGGCTACACCTTC	CASTDRIVYGYTF
TRBV18	.	TRBJ2-3	TRBD1	TGTGCCAGCTCACCCGGGACAGGGGGCACAGATACGCAGTATTTT	CASSPGTGGTDTQYF
TRBV2	once	TRBJ2-5	.	TGTGCCAGCAGTGAAGCGGGACGGAGGGGGGGAGAGACCCAGTACTTC	CASSEAGRRGGETQYF
TRBV11-2	.	TRBJ2-1	TRBD2	TGTGCCAGCAGCCCCCTGGGGGGGTACAATGAGCAGTTCTTC	CASSPLGGYNEQFF
TRBV29-1	.	TRBJ2-1	.	TGCAGCGTTGGGACTACAGGAAGCTCCTACAATGAGCAGTTCTTC	CSVGTTGSSYNEQFF
TRBV5-1	once	TRBJ1-5	.	TGCGCCAGCAGCCCCTACGGGGATAGCAATCAGCCCCAGCATTTT	CASSPYGDSNQPQHF
TRBV2	.	TRBJ1-1	.	TGTGCCAGCAGTGAAGCGGCCCCCCCTGGCACTGAAGCTTTCTTT	CASSEAAPPGTEAFF
TRBV6-1	.	TRBJ1-5	TRBD1	TGTGCCAGCAGAGAAGGAGGACAGGGTCAATACAATCAGCCCCAGCATTTT	CASREGGQGQYNQPQHF
TRBV7-3	once	TRBJ2-3	TRBD2	TGTGCCAGCAGTCCAAGCGGGGGGCCCATTGATACGCAGTATTTT	CASSPSGGPIDTQYF
TRBV19	few	TRBJ2-2	.	TGTGCCAGTAGTGCGACTTCCAGGAACACCGGGGAGCTGTTTTTT	CASSATSRNTGELFF
TRBV9	once	TRBJ2-3	TRBD1	TGTGCCAGCAGCCCGGGACAGGACTACACAGATACGCAGTATTTT	CASSPGQDYTDTQYF
TRBV7-9	.	TRBJ1-1	.	TGTGCCAGCAGCCCAGAGACAGTTGGGAACACTGAAGCTTTCTTT	CASSPETVGNTEAFF
TRBV6-5	.	TRBJ1-5	TRBD1	TGTGCCAGCAGTGCGGACAGGGGGAGGCCCCAGCATTTT	CASSADRGRPQHF
TRBV7-2	.	TRBJ2-3	TRBD1	TGTGCCAGCAGCGGGACAGGGGGTCCAGATACGCAGTATTTT	CASSGTGGPDTQYF
TRBV5-1	.	TRBJ2-7	.	TGCGCCAGCACCACGACAGGGGAGGGCGAGCAGTACTTC	CASTTTGEGEQYF
TRBV7-9	few	TRBJ2-5	.	TGTTCCAGCAGCTTAGCGGCAGGGATGAAGACCCAGTACTTC	CSSSLAAGMKTQYF
TRBV2	.	TRBJ2-5	TRBD2	TGTGCCAGCAGTGAAGGGAGCGGGGGCGGTTTAGAGACCCAGTACTTC	CASSEGSGGGLETQYF
TRBV18	.	TRBJ2-7	TRBD1	TGTGCCAGCTCACCACCGGGACAGGCTAGAACCTACGAGCAGTACTTC	CASSPPGQARTYEQYF
TRBV9	.	TRBJ1-1	.	TGTGCCAGCAGCGTAGGGGCAGGGTTGGACACTGAAGCTTTCTTT	CASSVGAGLDTEAFF